This TCR beta chain originates from a study of T cells after yellow fever vaccination. In making TCR cDNA, 5'RACE template switching added a universal primer site and UMIs to it. TCRdb processed the 5' RACE reads anew with MiXCR; each CDR3 protein has one entry. The sample contains 510,000 or so distinct CDR3 sequences, over 15% of which appear only once. This CDR3 comprises 12 residues. Looked up from germline, CDR1 is SGDLS and CDR2 is YYNGEE. J gave up 7 bases and V 3 bases, and 3 bases lay outside the gene matches. Study observations and caveats: It was a small share of clonotypes that appeared in both CD4 and CD8 compartments. At under 97% for CD4 and 88% for CD8, most primary-vaccination clones showed up again after the booster.

This clonotype was recorded a few times. Its matching antigen is unknown. The chain carries TRBV9 and TRBJ2-7; 8 nucleotides line up with TRBD1. The source material was PBMCs, sampled 15 days after the yellow fever booster vaccination. This clonotype was sampled from a man aged 25 to 40 who received the YFV17D yellow fever vaccine. CDR3 nucleotide sequence: TGTGCCAGCAGCGGGACAGGGATGGAGCAGTACTTC. Its protein is CASSGTGMEQYF.